Listed below are T cell receptor beta chains from one sample, sequenced in a study of CD8+ T cells in alopecia areata. Repertoires were generated with immunoSEQ multiplex PCR, while TCRdb's copy carries only in-frame clones and drops some. The repertoire holds more than 100,000 clones, with 45% to 60% as singletons. The starting material was CD4+ T cells sorted from blood, obtained at week 0. Receptors originate from a human donor with alopecia areata. The CDR3 runs from the conserved cysteine through the conserved F or W. A D gene is named only where the DNA matches it firmly. Clone size is given for some rows only: seen once, a few or many times, or a class if the clone is expanded.

few	TRBV23-1	TRBJ2-4	NA	CASARLRSGNIQYF	TGCGCCAGCGCTCGTCTCCGGTCCGGAAACATTCAGTACTTC
NA	TRBV4-1	TRBJ2-3	NA	CASSQDRGRPDTQYF	TGCGCCAGCAGCCAAGATCGGGGGCGACCAGATACGCAGTATTTT
NA	TRBV29-1	TRBJ2-7	TRBD1	CSASPGQSLSYEQYF	TGCAGCGCGTCACCGGGACAGTCACTTAGCTACGAGCAGTACTTC
NA	TRBV10-2	TRBJ2-2	TRBD1	CASSPRTGAYTGELFF	TGCGCCAGCAGTCCCAGGACAGGGGCCTACACCGGGGAGCTGTTTTTT
NA	TRBV7-9	TRBJ2-7	NA	CASSRETYEQYF	TGTGCCAGCAGCCGTGAGACATACGAGCAGTACTTC
NA	TRBV23-1	TRBJ2-7	NA	CASSQLRATYEQYF	TGCGCCAGCAGTCAACTCCGGGCCACCTACGAGCAGTACTTC
NA	TRBV7-6	TRBJ2-7	NA	CASSLETIGEQYF	TGTGCCAGCAGCTTAGAGACAATCGGCGAGCAGTACTTC
few	TRBV20-1	TRBJ2-7	TRBD2	CSAGSGWGQYF	TGCAGTGCGGGTAGCGGGTGGGGGCAGTACTTC
NA	TRBV15	TRBJ1-5	NA	CATSQGFDQPQHF	TGTGCCACCAGCCAGGGTTTTGACCAGCCCCAGCATTTT
NA	TRBV7-2	TRBJ2-1	TRBD2	CASSSTSGWNEQFF	TGTGCCAGCAGCTCCACTAGCGGGTGGAATGAGCAGTTCTTC
NA	TRBV2	TRBJ1-5	TRBD1	CASTLGQGASNHPQHF	TGTGCCAGCACGCTCGGACAGGGGGCGAGCAATCATCCCCAGCATTTT
NA	TRBV5-1	TRBJ1-1	NA	CASSLVPVRTEAFF	TGCGCCAGCAGCTTGGTTCCCGTTAGAACTGAAGCTTTCTTT
few	TRBV10-3	TRBJ1-5	NA	CAISPQTDQPQHF	TGTGCCATCAGCCCGCAGACGGATCAGCCCCAGCATTTT
NA	TRBV18	TRBJ1-5	NA	CASSPDSGVSNQPQHF	TGTGCCAGCTCACCTGACAGCGGGGTTAGCAATCAGCCCCAGCATTTT
NA	TRBV5-1	TRBJ2-1	NA	CASSLRSHEQFF	TGCGCCAGCAGCTTGAGGTCACATGAGCAGTTCTTC
NA	TRBV25-1	TRBJ2-3	TRBD2	CASSDRLAGGPNTQYF	TGTGCCAGCAGTGATCGACTAGCGGGAGGGCCGAATACGCAGTATTTT
NA	TRBV9	TRBJ1-2	TRBD1	CASSVAAGQEDGYTF	TGTGCCAGCAGCGTAGCAGCCGGACAGGAAGACGGCTACACCTTC
NA	TRBV2	TRBJ2-5	NA	CASRFRGLQETQYF	TGTGCCAGCAGGTTCAGGGGCCTCCAAGAGACCCAGTACTTC
NA	TRBV2	TRBJ1-4	NA	CASILRRRPNEKLFF	TGTGCCAGCATCCTCCGCCGGCGGCCTAATGAAAAACTGTTTTTT
NA	TRBV29-1	TRBJ2-1	TRBD2	CSVVSAGTINEQFF	TGCAGCGTTGTGAGCGCAGGGACTATCAATGAGCAGTTCTTC
NA	TRBV6-1	TRBJ2-2	NA	CASTSDLTGELFF	TGTGCCAGCACCTCGGACTTGACCGGGGAGCTGTTTTTT
NA	TRBV5-1	TRBJ2-5	TRBD2	CASRRLAGGGETQYF	TGCGCCAGCAGAAGACTAGCGGGAGGCGGCGAGACCCAGTACTTC
NA	TRBV19	TRBJ2-6	NA	CASRSETGNGANVLTF	TGTGCCAGTAGAAGCGAAACAGGGAACGGGGCCAACGTCCTGACTTTC
NA	TRBV5-5	TRBJ1-2	NA	CASSSAGNYGYTF	TGTGCCAGCAGCTCCGCAGGGAACTATGGCTACACCTTC
NA	TRBV20-1	TRBJ2-1	NA	CSAREVGKQFF	TGCAGTGCTAGAGAGGTAGGGAAGCAGTTCTTC
NA	TRBV18	TRBJ1-2	NA	CASSPRELLTGTHGYTF	TGTGCCAGCTCACCACGCGAGCTATTAACAGGGACCCACGGCTACACCTTC
NA	TRBV5-1	TRBJ2-1	TRBD2	CASSLNVGTSGRTEQFF	TGCGCCAGCAGCTTGAATGTTGGGACTAGCGGGAGAACTGAGCAGTTCTTC
NA	TRBV7-9	TRBJ2-7	TRBD1	CASSLAGGQGLSEQYF	TGTGCCAGCAGCTTAGCGGGGGGACAGGGTCTATCCGAGCAGTACTTC
once	TRBV19	TRBJ1-1	NA	CASSRDTGGGTEAFF	TGTGCCAGTAGCCGGGACACAGGAGGTGGCACTGAAGCTTTCTTT
NA	TRBV9	TRBJ2-6	TRBD1	CASSVVGTGFGPGANVLTF	TGTGCCAGCAGCGTAGTCGGGACAGGGTTTGGGCCTGGGGCCAACGTCCTGACTTTC
NA	TRBV4-2	TRBJ2-5	TRBD2	CASSQTSGGLETQYF	TGTGCCAGCAGCCAAACCAGCGGGGGGTTAGAGACCCAGTACTTC
NA	TRBV6-6	TRBJ2-7	TRBD2	CASSYSFSGGEQYF	TGTGCCAGCAGTTACTCGTTTAGCGGGGGAGAGCAGTACTTC
few	TRBV27	TRBJ2-5	NA	CASSLLQGGETQYF	TGTGCCAGCAGTTTACTCCAGGGCGGAGAGACCCAGTACTTC
NA	TRBV5-1	TRBJ2-1	NA	CASSTDTETNEQFF	TGCGCCAGCAGCACGGACACGGAAACAAATGAGCAGTTCTTC
NA	TRBV5-1	TRBJ2-3	NA	CASSLIPSDTQYF	TGCGCCAGCAGCTTGATTCCCTCAGATACGCAGTATTTT
few	TRBV5-4	TRBJ2-3	TRBD2	CASSILAGGRDTQYF	TGTGCCAGCAGCATACTAGCGGGGGGACGAGATACGCAGTATTTT
few	TRBV29-1	TRBJ1-1	NA	CSVSPPHRVFTEAFF	TGCAGCGTTTCCCCACCTCATAGGGTTTTCACTGAAGCTTTCTTT
few	TRBV30	TRBJ1-1	NA	CAWSSYRNTEAFF	TGTGCCTGGAGTTCTTACAGAAACACTGAAGCTTTCTTT
few	TRBV7-6	TRBJ2-3	NA	CASSLGGKVTDTQYF	TGTGCCAGCAGCTTAGGCGGGAAGGTCACAGATACGCAGTATTTT
NA	TRBV10-3	TRBJ2-7	TRBD2	CAISTGGEQYF	TGTGCCATCAGTACCGGGGGGGAGCAGTACTTC
few	TRBV29-1	TRBJ2-7	NA	CSVVYPAGTYEQYF	TGCAGCGTTGTATATCCCGCAGGTACCTACGAGCAGTACTTC
NA	TRBV9	TRBJ2-1	TRBD2	CAISPGGTRTYNEQFF	TGTGCCATCTCCCCGGGGGGGACTCGAACTTACAATGAGCAGTTCTTC
few	TRBV9	TRBJ2-1	NA	CASSVARGGINEQFF	TGTGCCAGCAGCGTAGCGAGGGGGGGCATAAATGAGCAGTTCTTC
NA	TRBV7-3	TRBJ2-5	NA	CASSLNADQETQYF	TGTGCCAGCAGCTTAAACGCGGACCAAGAGACCCAGTACTTC
few	TRBV4-1	TRBJ1-5	TRBD1	CASSLGQGAYQPQHF	TGCGCCAGCAGCCTCGGACAGGGGGCCTATCAGCCCCAGCATTTT
few	TRBV20-1	TRBJ2-5	NA	CSANDETQYF	TGCAGTGCTAATGACGAGACCCAGTACTTC
NA	TRBV10-3	TRBJ2-3	TRBD2	CAIKVAGSTDTQYF	TGTGCCATCAAGGTAGCGGGGAGCACAGATACGCAGTATTTT
few	TRBV28	TRBJ1-1	NA	CASSSPQGSEAFF	TGTGCCAGCAGTTCGCCCCAGGGCTCTGAAGCTTTCTTT
once	TRBV30	TRBJ1-5	TRBD1	CAWSGQGAQPQHF	TGTGCCTGGAGCGGACAGGGGGCTCAGCCCCAGCATTTT
NA	TRBV6-5	TRBJ2-1	NA	CASRLQVYNEQFF	TGTGCCAGCAGGCTACAGGTCTACAATGAGCAGTTCTTC
NA	TRBV4-1	TRBJ2-1	NA	CASSQEYRTGEQFF	TGCGCCAGCAGCCAAGAGTACAGGACGGGTGAGCAGTTCTTC
NA	TRBV9	TRBJ2-1	NA	CASSVGTYSYNEQFF	TGTGCCAGCAGCGTCGGGACTTACTCCTACAATGAGCAGTTCTTC
NA	TRBV19	TRBJ2-1	NA	CASSGLREGEQFF	TGTGCCAGTAGTGGGCTCCGGGAAGGTGAGCAGTTCTTC
few	TRBV7-2	TRBJ2-2	NA	CASSLGVTNTGELFF	TGTGCCAGCAGCTTAGGTGTTACGAACACCGGGGAGCTGTTTTTT
NA	TRBV7-2	TRBJ2-7	TRBD1	CASSPDRNSHEQYF	TGTGCCAGCAGCCCGGACAGGAACTCCCACGAGCAGTACTTC
NA	TRBV11-2	TRBJ2-1	NA	CASSLELDSDNEQFF	TGTGCCAGCAGCTTAGAACTGGACAGTGACAATGAGCAGTTCTTC
NA	TRBV27	TRBJ2-3	NA	CASSLSWGSDTQYF	TGTGCCAGCAGTTTATCGTGGGGCTCAGATACGCAGTATTTT
NA	TRBV7-6	TRBJ1-5	TRBD1	CASSTRDRGQPQHF	TGTGCCAGCAGCACTAGGGACAGAGGGCAGCCCCAGCATTTT
NA	TRBV15	TRBJ2-5	TRBD2	CATSRALAGRGETQYF	TGTGCCACCAGCAGAGCTCTAGCGGGAAGGGGAGAGACCCAGTACTTC
NA	TRBV5-1	TRBJ2-1	NA	CASSLSPGVGDNEQFF	TGCGCCAGCAGCTTAAGCCCGGGAGTCGGGGACAATGAGCAGTTCTTC